Sequencing of this T cell receptor beta chain was carried out in a study of cytomegalovirus exposure and HLA in healthy donors. Study-wide results and caveats: The study reported that TCR beta sequences accurately predicted HLA-A and HLA-B alleles in most subjects. The only immune exposure information that was available was CMV serostatus. After further analysis at a later stage, around 17,000 TCR beta sequences were associated with HLA alleles at 0.05 false discovery rate. A later analysis linked a missense variant in DCLRE1C to the trimming of TCR beta V and J genes.

On this clone: Its antigen remains unidentified.

J was trimmed by 5 bases and V by 2 bases; bases with no gene match: 5. CDR3 size: 15 residues. Per germline, CDR1 WSHSY and CDR2 SAAADI. The PCR made use of 60 Vbeta and 13 Jbeta primers. The data were produced by immunoSEQ multiplex PCR, yet TCRdb's version contains in-frame clones alone and is incomplete. The data contain some 200,000 clones, approximately 85% of them singletons. This receptor was obtained from a woman aged 18-35 years in good health and CMV-seronegative. The sample was PBMCs. The rearrangement links TRBV10-2 to TRBJ2-2; 7 nucleotides agree with TRBD1. Written as DNA, the CDR3 is TGCGCCAGCAGTGAGAGGGGGCCTGGAACCGGGGAGCTGTTTTTT. Amino acids: CASSERGPGTGELFF.